A selection of T cell receptor beta chains follows, all from one sample in a study of blood T cell repertoires in COVID-19. Sequenced by immunoSEQ multiplex PCR; TCRdb stores in-frame clones only, minus some. Here the sample spans roughly 130,000 clones, about 85% being singletons. The sequencing input was peripheral blood. Source of these receptors: a human donor with COVID-19, enrolled during active disease. The donor label of this sample is uncertain. Both conserved end residues are trimmed from each CDR3. Clone size is not always given. Where it is, it says once, few, many or a class for expanded clones.

len	v_gene	abundance	CDR3aa
11	TRBV3-1/TRBV3-2	-	ASNAGTIEKLF
12	TRBV5-8	-	ASSLAEGPYEQY
14	TRBV20-1	-	SASRGGTGISYEQY
11	TRBV5-1	-	ASSLGEIYEQY
12	TRBV18	-	ASSLERDNQPQH
12	TRBV5-1	-	ASSLAGDNSPLH
13	TRBV6-5	once	ASRPTGETNYGYT
10	TRBV14	-	ASSLQVGSLH
12	TRBV19	-	ASMQAGGGHEQF
10	TRBV6-5	-	ASSPTLREQY
12	TRBV11-3	-	ASSLGGLGTEAF
14	TRBV6-1	-	ASSEAAGDRDNEQF
13	TRBV9	few	ASSKGPAGDQPQH
14	TRBV6-2/TRBV6-3	-	ASSYSVGGWYNEQF
11	TRBV3-1/TRBV3-2	few	ASSRDKYYEQY
14	TRBV19	-	ASSISQRGPQETQY
14	TRBV19	once	ASSISGGDLYNEQF
14	TRBV5-1	-	ASSLYMGGSPYEQY
14	TRBV19	once	ASSRSYAGGTDTQY
11	TRBV11-3	-	ASSFNQGDTIY
12	TRBV5-1	-	ASSLEGEGYEQY
12	TRBV4-2	-	ASNPGRGNYGYT
10	TRBV12-3/TRBV12-4	few	ASSSQGHGYT
12	TRBV2	-	ASILNYETDTQY
14	TRBV4-1	-	ASSHLNGQGFHEQY
11	TRBV27	-	ASRLTGNQPQH
13	TRBV19	-	ASTPDRGADSPLH
13	TRBV14	-	ASSQTGTNSYEQY
16	TRBV10-1	-	ASSETFGDRQDTDTQY
11	TRBV7-3	-	ASSLTSDTEAF
9	TRBV5-4	-	ASRRDTEAF
13	TRBV3-1/TRBV3-2	-	ASSYSQGYGNTIY
11	TRBV6-6	-	ACAGGARPEAF
11	TRBV5-1	-	ASSQDRTYEQY
14	TRBV19	-	ASSNSGGPGFTEAF
12	TRBV27	-	ASSLYGGSQPQH
13	TRBV2	once	ASSEAPGGLETQY
14	TRBV18	-	ASSPRGRGQGLSYT
12	TRBV27	few	ASSLFWGDQPQH
14	TRBV4-1	-	ASSPQGAAVEYEQY
13	TRBV6-5	-	ASSYQGAAEGELF
14	TRBV24-1	-	ATSDSLAGALNEQF
10	TRBV5-8	-	ASSPQEGPQH